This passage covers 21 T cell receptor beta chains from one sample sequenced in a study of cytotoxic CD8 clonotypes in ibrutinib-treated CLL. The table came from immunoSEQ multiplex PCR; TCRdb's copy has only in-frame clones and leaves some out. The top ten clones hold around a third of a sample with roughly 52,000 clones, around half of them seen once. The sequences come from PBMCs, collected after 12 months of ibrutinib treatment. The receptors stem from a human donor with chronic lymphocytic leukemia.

DNA of the CDR3: TGTGCCAGCAGCGGGGATGGGGGCTCCTACGAGCAGTACTTC. As protein: CASSGDGGSYEQYF. V gene TRBV5-6 combines with J gene TRBJ2-7; TRBD1 or TRBD2 may be the D gene (5 bases each). V lost 4 bases, J lost 0 bases, and 11 bases lay in between. Germline V gene data show CDR1 as SGHDT and CDR2 as YYEEEE. This CDR3 region has 14 residues.

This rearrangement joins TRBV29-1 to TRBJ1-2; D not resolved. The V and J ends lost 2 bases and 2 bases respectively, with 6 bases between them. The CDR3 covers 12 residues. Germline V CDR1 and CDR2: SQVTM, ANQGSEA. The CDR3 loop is CSVESGNYGYTF. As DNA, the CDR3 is TGCAGCGTTGAATCCGGGAACTATGGCTACACCTTC.

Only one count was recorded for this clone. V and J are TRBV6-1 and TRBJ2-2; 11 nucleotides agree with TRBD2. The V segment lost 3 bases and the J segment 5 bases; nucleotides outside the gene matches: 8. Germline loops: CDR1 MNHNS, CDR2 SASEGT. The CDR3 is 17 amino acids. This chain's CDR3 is CASSDSGRLAGTGELFF. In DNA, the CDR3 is TGTGCCAGCAGTGATTCGGGGAGACTAGCGGGAACCGGGGAGCTGTTTTTT.

The CDR3 here is CASSPGQGKTNYGYTF. The CDR3 DNA follows: TGTGCCAGCAGTCCGGGACAGGGAAAAACTAACTATGGCTACACCTTC. The rearrangement uses TRBV27 and TRBJ1-2, with 9 bases identical to TRBD1. In germline, CDR1 is MNHEY, CDR2 SMNVEV (reference sequence). The CDR3 extends over 16 amino acids. Losses at the gene ends were 5 bases for V and 0 bases for J; bases not matched to a gene: 7.

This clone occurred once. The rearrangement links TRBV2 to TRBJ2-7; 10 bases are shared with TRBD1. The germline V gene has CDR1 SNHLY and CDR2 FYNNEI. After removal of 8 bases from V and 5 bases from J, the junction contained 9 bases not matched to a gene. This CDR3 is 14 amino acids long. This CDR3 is CASRRGTGDHEQYF. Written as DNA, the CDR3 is TGTGCCAGCCGCCGTGGGACAGGGGACCACGAGCAGTACTTC.

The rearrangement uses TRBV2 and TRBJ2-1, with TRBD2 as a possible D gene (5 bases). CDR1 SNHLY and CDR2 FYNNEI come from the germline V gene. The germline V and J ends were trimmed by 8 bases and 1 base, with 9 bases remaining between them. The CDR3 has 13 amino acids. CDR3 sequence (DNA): TGTGCCAGCCGGGGAAGGTCCTACAATGAGCAGTTCTTC. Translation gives CASRGRSYNEQFF.

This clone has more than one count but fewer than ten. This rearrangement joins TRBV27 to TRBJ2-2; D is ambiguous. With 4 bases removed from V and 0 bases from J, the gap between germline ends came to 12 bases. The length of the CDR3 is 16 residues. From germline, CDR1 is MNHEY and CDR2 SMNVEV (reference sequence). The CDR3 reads CASSSPFEANTGELFF. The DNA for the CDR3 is TGTGCCAGCAGTTCCCCCTTTGAGGCGAACACCGGGGAGCTGTTTTTT.

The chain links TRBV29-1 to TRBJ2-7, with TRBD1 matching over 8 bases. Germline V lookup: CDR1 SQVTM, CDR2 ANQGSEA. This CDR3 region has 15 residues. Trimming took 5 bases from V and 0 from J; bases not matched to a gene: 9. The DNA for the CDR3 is TGCAGCGTTTCCCCCGGGACAGGACTCTCCTACGAGCAGTACTTC. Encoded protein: CSVSPGTGLSYEQYF.

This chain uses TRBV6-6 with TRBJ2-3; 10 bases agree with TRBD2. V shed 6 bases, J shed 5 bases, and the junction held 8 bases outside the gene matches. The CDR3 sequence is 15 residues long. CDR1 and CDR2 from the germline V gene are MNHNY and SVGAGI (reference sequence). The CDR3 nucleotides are TGTGCCAGCAGGCCGAGTCTAGCGGGAGAAGATACGCAGTATTTT. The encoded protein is CASRPSLAGEDTQYF.

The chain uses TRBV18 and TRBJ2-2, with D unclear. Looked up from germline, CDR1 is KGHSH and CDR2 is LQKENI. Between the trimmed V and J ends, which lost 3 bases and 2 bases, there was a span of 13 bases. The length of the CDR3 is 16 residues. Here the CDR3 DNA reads TGTGCCAGCTCACCCCAAGAGAGAGCCAACACCGGGGAGCTGTTTTTT. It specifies CASSPQERANTGELFF.

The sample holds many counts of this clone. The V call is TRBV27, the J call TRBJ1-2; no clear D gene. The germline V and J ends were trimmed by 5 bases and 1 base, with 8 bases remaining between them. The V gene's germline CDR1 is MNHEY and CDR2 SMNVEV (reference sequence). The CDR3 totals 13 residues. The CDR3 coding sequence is TGTGCCAGCAGTCCCTCTGGTAACTATGGCTACACCTTC. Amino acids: CASSPSGNYGYTF.

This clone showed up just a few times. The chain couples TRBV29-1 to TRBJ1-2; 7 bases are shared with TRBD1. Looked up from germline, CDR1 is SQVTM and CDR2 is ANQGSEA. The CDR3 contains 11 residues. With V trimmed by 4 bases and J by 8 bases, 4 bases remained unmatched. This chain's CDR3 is CSVGQGGGYTF. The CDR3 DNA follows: TGCAGCGTTGGACAGGGAGGAGGCTACACCTTC.

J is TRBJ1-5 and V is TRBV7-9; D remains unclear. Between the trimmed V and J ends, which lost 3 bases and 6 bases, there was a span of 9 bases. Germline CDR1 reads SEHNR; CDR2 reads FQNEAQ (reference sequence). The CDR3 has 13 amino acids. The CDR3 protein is CASSFSLGQPQHF. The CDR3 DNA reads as TGTGCCAGCAGCTTTTCTCTAGGTCAGCCCCAGCATTTT.

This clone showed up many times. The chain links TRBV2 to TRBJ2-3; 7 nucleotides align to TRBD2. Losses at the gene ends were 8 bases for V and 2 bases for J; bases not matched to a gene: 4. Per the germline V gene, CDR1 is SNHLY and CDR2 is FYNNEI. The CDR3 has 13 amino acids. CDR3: CASLERDTDTQYF. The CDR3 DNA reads TGTGCCAGCTTAGAGCGGGACACAGATACGCAGTATTTT.

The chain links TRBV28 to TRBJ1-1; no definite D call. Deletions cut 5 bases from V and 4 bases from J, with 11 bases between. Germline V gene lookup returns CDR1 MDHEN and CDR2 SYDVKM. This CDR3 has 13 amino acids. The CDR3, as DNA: TGTGCCAGCAGTCCCCGTGCTGGCACTGAAGCTTTCTTT. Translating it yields CASSPRAGTEAFF.

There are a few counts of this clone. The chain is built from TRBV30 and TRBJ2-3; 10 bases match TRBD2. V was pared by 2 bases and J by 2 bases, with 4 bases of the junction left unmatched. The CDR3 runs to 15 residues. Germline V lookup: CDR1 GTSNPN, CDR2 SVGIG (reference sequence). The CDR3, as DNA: TGTGCCTGGAGTCGGACTAGCGGCTACACAGATACGCAGTATTTT. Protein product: CAWSRTSGYTDTQYF.

CDR3 in DNA: TGTGCCAGCAGTTCAGGGCGGGGGACAGCACTTTCACCCCTCCACTTT. Protein sequence: CASSSGRGTALSPLHF. The rearrangement uses TRBV28 and TRBJ1-6; 7 nucleotides line up with TRBD1. Germline V CDR1 and CDR2: MDHEN, SYDVKM. The CDR3 loop spans 16 amino acids. V lost 4 bases and J lost 9; bases outside the gene matches: 12.

CDR3 sequence: CATRTGSFNEQFF. CDR3 bases: TGTGCCACCCGGACCGGGAGTTTCAATGAGCAGTTCTTC. V gene TRBV15 combines with J gene TRBJ2-1, with D perhaps matching TRBD2 (6 bases). Germline CDR1 is LNHNV and CDR2 is YYDKDF (reference sequence). The CDR3 totals 13 residues. Trimming left V 8 bases short and J 6 bases short, with 14 bases between.

CDR3 DNA sequence: TGTGCCAGCAGCAAACAGGGAGATCAGCCCCAGCATTTT. As protein: CASSKQGDQPQHF. The chain joins TRBV7-9 to TRBJ1-5; possible D gene TRBD1, 6 bases. CDR3 length equals 13 residues. Trimming removed 5 bases from V and 5 bases from J, with 10 bases in between. Per germline, CDR1 SEHNR and CDR2 FQNEAQ (reference sequence). Complete variable domain (other parts from reference TRBV7-9 and TRBJ1-5): DTGVSQNPRHKITKRGQNVTFRCDPISEHNRLYWYRQTLGQGPEFLTYFQNEAQLEKSRLLSDRFSAERPKGSFSTLEIQRTEQGDSAMYLCASSKQGDQPQHFGDGTRLSIL.

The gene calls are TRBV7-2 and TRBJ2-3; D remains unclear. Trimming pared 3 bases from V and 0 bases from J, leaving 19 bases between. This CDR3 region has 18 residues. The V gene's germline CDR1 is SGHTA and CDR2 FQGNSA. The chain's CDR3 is CASSFDRAFPPSTDTQYF. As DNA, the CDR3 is TGTGCCAGCAGCTTCGATAGGGCATTTCCGCCTAGCACAGATACGCAGTATTTT.

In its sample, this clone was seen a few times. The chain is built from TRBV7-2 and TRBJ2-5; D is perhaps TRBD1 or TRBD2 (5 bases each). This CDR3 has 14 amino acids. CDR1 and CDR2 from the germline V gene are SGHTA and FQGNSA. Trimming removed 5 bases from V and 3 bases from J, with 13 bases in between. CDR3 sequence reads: CASSPGSLKETQYF. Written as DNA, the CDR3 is TGTGCCAGCAGCCCAGGGAGTCTCAAAGAGACCCAGTACTTC.